This TCR beta chain was sequenced during a study of radiotherapy plus CTLA-4 blockade in lung cancer. CDR3 length equals 14 residues. V was trimmed by 2 bases and J by 3 bases, leaving 8 bases between them. CDR1 is MNHNS and CDR2 is SASEGT in the germline V gene. Only in-frame clones appear in the TCRdb table, and some are missing; sequencing was by immunoSEQ multiplex PCR. This sample has some 110,000 clones; 75% to 90% occur once, and the top ten carry over 6%. This sample comprised peripheral blood, obtained from a patient treated with radiotherapy plus ipilimumab. This clonotype was sampled from a human donor with non-small cell lung cancer that progressed on radiotherapy plus ipilimumab. This chain connects TRBV6-1 to TRBJ1-5; D is unresolved. CDR3 nucleotide sequence: TGTGCCAGCAGTGAACTTGGGTTCAATCAGCCCCAGCATTTT. It codes for CASSELGFNQPQHF.